This paragraph reports one T cell receptor beta chain. Its antigen is unknown. The data stem from a study of T cells in localized non-small cell lung cancer. Study observations and caveats: Uninvolved adjacent lung had the highest recorded T cell clonality, with tumor below it. When the top 100 tumor clones were examined, a median around 50 of them also appeared in the adjacent lung, which was paired and uninvolved.

The CDR3 runs 16 residues. Per the germline V gene, CDR1 is MNHEY and CDR2 is SMNVEV (reference sequence). V shed 0 bases and J shed 4 bases, with 13 bases lying between them. The table came from immunoSEQ multiplex PCR; TCRdb's copy has only in-frame clones and leaves some out. The sample lists some 82,000 clones, less than 85% occurring once. The specimen comprised PBMCs, sampled before any cancer treatment. The chain couples TRBV27 to TRBJ2-1; the D is unclear. The receptor was isolated from a man between 40 and 70 years old with stage II squamous cell lung carcinoma. CDR3 nucleotides: TGTGCCAGCAGTTTATCGGGGTCAGTTGCGTACAATGAGCAGTTCTTC. The encoded protein is CASSLSGSVAYNEQFF.